The rows below give T cell receptor beta chains drawn from one sample of a study of identical twins. A single record per CDR3 protein comes from TCRdb applying MiXCR to the 5' RACE reads. In the table there are 550,000 to 700,000 distinct CDR3 sequences, around 9.6% of which are singletons. The sample was also reused in another study, on yellow fever vaccine responses in identical twins.

The sequenced sample consisted of PBMCs. The receptors were gathered from a woman under 30 in good health. Both conserved end residues are part of each CDR3. The D gene is left open where the match is weak. Expanded clones get a size class; other rows say once, few or many, or leave the size out.

D: .
J: TRBJ2-7
size: few
V: TRBV7-6
CDR3: CASSLFRGGTITYEQYF
DNA: TGTGCCAGCAGCTTATTTCGGGGCGGGACCATCACCTACGAGCAGTACTTC

D: .
J: TRBJ1-1
size: .
V: TRBV6-1
CDR3: CASSVPGADGSTEAFF
DNA: TGTGCCAGCAGTGTTCCGGGGGCCGATGGGTCCACTGAAGCTTTCTTT

D: .
J: TRBJ2-3
size: .
V: TRBV5-1
CDR3: CASSLAPGVVDTQYF
DNA: TGCGCCAGCAGCTTGGCGCCGGGGGTAGTAGATACGCAGTATTTT

D: TRBD1
J: TRBJ2-5
size: .
V: TRBV7-2
CDR3: CASSLIGQGVSETQYF
DNA: TGTGCCAGCAGCTTAATAGGACAGGGGGTTTCAGAGACCCAGTACTTC

D: .
J: TRBJ2-7
size: many
V: TRBV21-1
CDR3: CASSKATSGSTYEQYF
DNA: TGTGCCAGCAGCAAAGCGACTAGCGGGAGTACCTACGAGCAGTACTTC

D: .
J: TRBJ2-5
size: few
V: TRBV25-1
CDR3: CASSETHGAGETQYF
DNA: TGTGCCAGCAGTGAAACCCATGGGGCTGGGGAGACCCAGTACTTC

D: .
J: TRBJ2-1
size: .
V: TRBV29-1
CDR3: CSVYWGLHNEQFF
DNA: TGCAGCGTTTATTGGGGTCTCCATAATGAGCAGTTCTTC

D: .
J: TRBJ1-6
size: many
V: TRBV6-5
CDR3: CASSYGGENSPLHF
DNA: TGTGCCAGCAGCTATGGGGGCGAGAATTCACCCCTCCACTTT

D: TRBD2
J: TRBJ2-6
size: few
V: TRBV11-2
CDR3: CASSPDPLGRVGANVLTF
DNA: TGTGCCAGCAGCCCAGACCCGTTGGGGAGGGTTGGGGCCAACGTCCTGACTTTC

D: .
J: TRBJ1-1
size: few
V: TRBV10-3
CDR3: CAIRQGWNTEAFF
DNA: TGTGCCATCAGACAGGGTTGGAACACTGAAGCTTTCTTT

D: .
J: TRBJ1-6
size: few
V: TRBV3-1
CDR3: CASSQGQPNSPLHF
DNA: TGTGCCAGCAGCCAAGGACAACCCAATTCACCCCTCCACTTT

D: .
J: TRBJ1-6
size: few
V: TRBV4-1
CDR3: CASSQGGPLGVPLHF
DNA: TGCGCCAGCAGCCAAGGAGGCCCGCTGGGGGTCCCCCTCCACTTT

D: .
J: TRBJ2-4
size: .
V: TRBV4-1
CDR3: CASSPMMQNIQYF
DNA: TGCGCCAGCAGCCCTATGATGCAAAACATTCAGTACTTC

D: .
J: TRBJ1-3
size: many
V: TRBV12-3/TRBV12-4
CDR3: CAFGPPPGNTIYF
DNA: TGTGCCTTCGGACCCCCTCCGGGAAACACCATATATTTT

D: TRBD2
J: TRBJ2-1
size: many
V: TRBV6-2/TRBV6-3
CDR3: CASSLWTSGIIIKGNEQFF
DNA: TGTGCCAGCAGTCTATGGACTAGCGGGATTATAATTAAGGGGAATGAGCAGTTCTTC

D: .
J: TRBJ2-7
size: .
V: TRBV3-1
CDR3: CASSQDTGNSLPYEQYF
DNA: TGTGCCAGCAGCCAAGACACGGGGAACAGTCTCCCCTACGAGCAGTACTTC

D: .
J: TRBJ2-5
size: few
V: TRBV7-8
CDR3: CASSPVSGPQETQYF
DNA: TGTGCCAGCAGCCCGGTTTCCGGTCCGCAAGAGACCCAGTACTTC

D: .
J: TRBJ1-1
size: .
V: TRBV27
CDR3: CASMSRGIIAEAFF
DNA: TGTGCCAGCATGAGTAGGGGAATAATCGCTGAAGCTTTCTTT

D: TRBD1
J: TRBJ1-2
size: .
V: TRBV5-1
CDR3: CASSWTGFDQGYTF
DNA: TGCGCCAGCAGCTGGACAGGGTTTGATCAGGGCTACACCTTC

D: .
J: TRBJ2-3
size: .
V: TRBV7-9
CDR3: CASSLAGTSFRTDTQYF
DNA: TGTGCCAGCAGCTTAGCTGGGACATCGTTCCGCACAGATACGCAGTATTTT

D: TRBD2
J: TRBJ2-3
size: few
V: TRBV6-5
CDR3: CASSYRAGDTDTQYF
DNA: TGTGCCAGCAGTTACAGGGCGGGAGACACAGATACGCAGTATTTT

D: TRBD2
J: TRBJ2-1
size: .
V: TRBV7-8
CDR3: CASSLGAGGRGEQFF
DNA: TGTGCCAGCAGCTTAGGAGCGGGGGGCCGAGGTGAGCAGTTCTTC

D: TRBD1
J: TRBJ2-7
size: few
V: TRBV12-3/TRBV12-4
CDR3: CASSLRVTGGTYEQYF
DNA: TGTGCCAGCAGTTTAAGGGTGACAGGGGGAACCTACGAGCAGTACTTC

D: TRBD1
J: TRBJ2-7
size: .
V: TRBV5-5
CDR3: CASRNPRDRVAYEQYF
DNA: TGTGCCAGCAGAAATCCCCGGGACAGGGTGGCCTACGAGCAGTACTTC

D: .
J: TRBJ1-1
size: many
V: TRBV20-1
CDR3: CSAKGRNMNTEAFF
DNA: TGCAGTGCTAAGGGACGTAACATGAACACTGAAGCTTTCTTT

D: TRBD1
J: TRBJ2-2
size: .
V: TRBV29-1
CDR3: CSGISGQGAAGELFF
DNA: TGCAGCGGGATTTCGGGACAGGGGGCCGCCGGGGAGCTGTTTTTT

D: .
J: TRBJ2-2
size: few
V: TRBV28
CDR3: CASSLLKPTGTGELFF
DNA: TGTGCCAGCAGTTTATTAAAACCGACAGGTACCGGGGAGCTGTTTTTT

D: TRBD1
J: TRBJ1-6
size: few
V: TRBV11-3
CDR3: CASSAGTGNSPLHF
DNA: TGTGCCAGCAGCGCCGGGACAGGGAATTCACCCCTCCACTTT

D: TRBD2
J: TRBJ2-1
size: .
V: TRBV20-1
CDR3: CCARVTSGGHSYNEQFF
DNA: TGCTGCGCTAGGGTGACTAGCGGGGGGCACTCCTACAATGAGCAGTTCTTC

D: .
J: TRBJ2-1
size: many
V: TRBV2
CDR3: CASKTGISYNEQFF
DNA: TGTGCCAGCAAAACAGGGATCTCCTACAATGAGCAGTTCTTC

D: TRBD2
J: TRBJ2-7
size: .
V: TRBV5-5
CDR3: CASSLGTSYYEQYF
DNA: TGTGCCAGCAGCTTGGGGACTAGCTACTACGAGCAGTACTTC

D: TRBD2
J: TRBJ2-7
size: many
V: TRBV4-1
CDR3: CASSQVGGRHYEQYF
DNA: TGCGCCAGCAGCCAAGTCGGCGGGAGGCACTACGAGCAGTACTTC

D: TRBD1
J: TRBJ2-7
size: many
V: TRBV4-3
CDR3: CASSQDRTGGSYEQYF
DNA: TGCGCCAGCAGCCAAGACCGGACAGGGGGCTCCTACGAGCAGTACTTC

D: .
J: TRBJ2-1
size: few
V: TRBV20-1
CDR3: CSAREGSLGNEQFF
DNA: TGCAGTGCTAGAGAAGGCTCCCTAGGCAATGAGCAGTTCTTC

D: .
J: TRBJ1-1
size: .
V: TRBV2
CDR3: CASSVQGRGTEAFF
DNA: TGTGCCAGCAGTGTACAGGGAAGGGGCACTGAAGCTTTCTTT

D: .
J: TRBJ2-2
size: .
V: TRBV18
CDR3: CASSLGRSSGELFF
DNA: TGTGCCAGCTCACTGGGCAGGAGTTCCGGGGAGCTGTTTTTT

D: TRBD1
J: TRBJ2-1
size: many
V: TRBV5-1
CDR3: CASSLGQGARNEQFF
DNA: TGCGCCAGCAGCTTGGGACAGGGGGCCCGGAATGAGCAGTTCTTC

D: .
J: TRBJ2-5
size: .
V: TRBV5-1
CDR3: CASSLMQQGGETQYF
DNA: TGCGCCAGCAGCTTGATGCAACAGGGTGGAGAGACCCAGTACTTC

D: .
J: TRBJ1-2
size: many
V: TRBV28
CDR3: CASSLWNPIDDGYTF
DNA: TGTGCCAGCAGTTTATGGAATCCCATAGACGATGGCTACACCTTC

D: .
J: TRBJ2-3
size: few
V: TRBV6-1
CDR3: CASSEAKIRGPSTDTQYF
DNA: TGTGCCAGCAGTGAAGCGAAGATTCGGGGGCCGAGCACAGATACGCAGTATTTT

D: .
J: TRBJ1-2
size: .
V: TRBV20-1
CDR3: CSARFLAVPDGYTF
DNA: TGCAGTGCTAGATTCCTAGCGGTTCCGGATGGCTACACCTTC

D: TRBD1
J: TRBJ2-7
size: few
V: TRBV24-1
CDR3: CATSDRGTGHEQYF
DNA: TGTGCCACCAGTGACCGGGGGACAGGCCACGAGCAGTACTTC